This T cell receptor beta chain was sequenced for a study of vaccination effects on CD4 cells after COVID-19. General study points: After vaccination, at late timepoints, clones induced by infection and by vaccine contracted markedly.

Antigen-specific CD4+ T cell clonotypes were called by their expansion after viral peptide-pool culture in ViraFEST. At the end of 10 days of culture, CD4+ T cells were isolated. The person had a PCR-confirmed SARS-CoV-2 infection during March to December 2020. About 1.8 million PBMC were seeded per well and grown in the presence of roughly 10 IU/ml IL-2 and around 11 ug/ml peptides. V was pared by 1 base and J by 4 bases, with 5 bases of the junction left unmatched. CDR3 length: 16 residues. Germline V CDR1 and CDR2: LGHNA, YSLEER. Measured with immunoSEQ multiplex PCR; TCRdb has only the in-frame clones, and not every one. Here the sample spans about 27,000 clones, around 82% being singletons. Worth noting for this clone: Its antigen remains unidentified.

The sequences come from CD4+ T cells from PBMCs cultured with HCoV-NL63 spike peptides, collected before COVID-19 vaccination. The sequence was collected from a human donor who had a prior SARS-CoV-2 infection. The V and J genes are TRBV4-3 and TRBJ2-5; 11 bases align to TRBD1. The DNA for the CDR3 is TGCGCCAGCAGCCAAGTGTTGGGACAGGGGGGAGAGACCCAGTACTTC. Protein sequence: CASSQVLGQGGETQYF.